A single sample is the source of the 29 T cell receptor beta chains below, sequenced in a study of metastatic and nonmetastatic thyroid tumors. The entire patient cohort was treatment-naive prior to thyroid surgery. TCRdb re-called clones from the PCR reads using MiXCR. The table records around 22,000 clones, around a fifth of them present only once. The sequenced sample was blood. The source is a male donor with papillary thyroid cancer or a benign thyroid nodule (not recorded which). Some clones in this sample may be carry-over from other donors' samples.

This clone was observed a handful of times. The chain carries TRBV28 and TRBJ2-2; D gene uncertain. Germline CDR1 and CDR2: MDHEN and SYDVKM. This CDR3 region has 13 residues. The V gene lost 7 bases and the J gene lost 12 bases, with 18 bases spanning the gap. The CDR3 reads CASTPGQERKLFF. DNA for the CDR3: TGTGCCAGCACCCCCGGGCAAGAGAGAAAGCTGTTTTTT.

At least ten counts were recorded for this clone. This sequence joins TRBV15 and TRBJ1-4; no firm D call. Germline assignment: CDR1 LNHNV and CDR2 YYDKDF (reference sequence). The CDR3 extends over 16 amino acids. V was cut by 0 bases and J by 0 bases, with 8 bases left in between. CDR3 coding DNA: TGTGCCACCAGCAGAGATGTGGGTGCAACTAATGAAAAACTGTTTTTT. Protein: CATSRDVGATNEKLFF.

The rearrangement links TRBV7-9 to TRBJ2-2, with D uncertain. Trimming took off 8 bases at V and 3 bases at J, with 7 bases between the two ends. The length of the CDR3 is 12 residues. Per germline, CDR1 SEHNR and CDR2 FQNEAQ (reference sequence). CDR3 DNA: TGTGCCAGCGAACGGGACACCGGGGAGCTGTTTTTT. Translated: CASERDTGELFF.

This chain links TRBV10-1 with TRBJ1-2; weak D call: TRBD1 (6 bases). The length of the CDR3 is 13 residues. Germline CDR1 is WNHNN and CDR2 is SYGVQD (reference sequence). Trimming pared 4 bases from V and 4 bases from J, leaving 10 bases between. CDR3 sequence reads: CASSASRGYGYTF. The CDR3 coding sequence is TGCGCCAGCAGTGCTAGCAGGGGCTATGGCTACACCTTC.

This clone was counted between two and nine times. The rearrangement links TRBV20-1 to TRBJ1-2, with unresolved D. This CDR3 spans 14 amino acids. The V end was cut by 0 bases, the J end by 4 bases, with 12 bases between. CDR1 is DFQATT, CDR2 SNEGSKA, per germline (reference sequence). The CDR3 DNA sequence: TGCAGTGCTAGAGATCCGGCCAGCTTCTATGGCTACACCTTC. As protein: CSARDPASFYGYTF.

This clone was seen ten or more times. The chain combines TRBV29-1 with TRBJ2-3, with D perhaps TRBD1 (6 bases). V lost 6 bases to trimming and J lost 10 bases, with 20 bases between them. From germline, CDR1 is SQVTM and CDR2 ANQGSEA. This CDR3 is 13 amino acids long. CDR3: CSVREQGLKAQYF. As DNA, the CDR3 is TGCAGCGTCAGAGAACAGGGTCTGAAGGCGCAGTATTTT.

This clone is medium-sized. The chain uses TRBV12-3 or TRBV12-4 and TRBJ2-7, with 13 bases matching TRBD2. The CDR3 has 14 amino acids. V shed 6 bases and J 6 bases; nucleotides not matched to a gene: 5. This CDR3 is CASRGLAGQREQYF. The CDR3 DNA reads TGTGCCAGCAGGGGACTAGCGGGACAACGCGAGCAGTACTTC.

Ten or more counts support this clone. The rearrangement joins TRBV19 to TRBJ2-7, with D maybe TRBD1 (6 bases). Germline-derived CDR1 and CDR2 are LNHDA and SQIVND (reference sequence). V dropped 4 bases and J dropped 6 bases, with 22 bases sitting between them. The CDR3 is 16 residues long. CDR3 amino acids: CASSTGVGPKLREQYF. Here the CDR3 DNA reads TGTGCCAGTAGTACAGGGGTGGGCCCCAAACTACGCGAGCAGTACTTC. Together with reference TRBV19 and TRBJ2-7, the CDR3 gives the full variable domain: DGGITQSPKYLFRKEGQNVTLSCEQNLNHDAMYWYRQDPGQGLRLIYYSQIVNDFQKGDIAEGYSVSREKKESFPLTVTSAQKNPTAFYLCASSTGVGPKLREQYFGPGTRLTVT.

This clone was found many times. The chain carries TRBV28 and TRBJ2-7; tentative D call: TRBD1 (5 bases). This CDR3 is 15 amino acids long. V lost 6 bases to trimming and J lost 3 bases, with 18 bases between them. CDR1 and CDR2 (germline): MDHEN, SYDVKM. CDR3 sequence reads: CASSGHQGFGYEQYF. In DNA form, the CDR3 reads TGTGCCAGCAGCGGGCACCAGGGTTTTGGCTACGAGCAGTACTTC.

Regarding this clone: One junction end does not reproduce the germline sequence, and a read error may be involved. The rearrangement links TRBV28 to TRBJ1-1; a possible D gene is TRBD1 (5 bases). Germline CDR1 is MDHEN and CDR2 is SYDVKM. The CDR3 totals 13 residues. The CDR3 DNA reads TGTGCCAGCAGCGATTCGGGGCCCCGTTTGATCCATTTT. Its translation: CASSDSGPRLIHF.

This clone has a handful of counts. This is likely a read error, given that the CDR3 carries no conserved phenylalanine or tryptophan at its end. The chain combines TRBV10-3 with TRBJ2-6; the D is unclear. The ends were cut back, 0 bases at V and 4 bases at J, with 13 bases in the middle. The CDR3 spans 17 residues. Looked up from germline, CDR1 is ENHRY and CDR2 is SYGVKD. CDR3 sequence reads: CAISESTVGSGANVLTS. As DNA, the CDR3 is TGTGCCATCAGTGAGTCGACTGTCGGGTCCGGGGCCAACGTCCTGACTTCC.

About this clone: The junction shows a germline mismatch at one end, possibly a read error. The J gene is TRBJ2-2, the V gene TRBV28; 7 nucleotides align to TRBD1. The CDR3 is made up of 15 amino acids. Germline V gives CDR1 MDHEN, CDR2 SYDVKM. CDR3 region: CASSSGQTVTGELLF. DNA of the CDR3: TGTGCCAGTAGTTCGGGACAGACAGTTACCGGGGAGCTGCTTTTT.

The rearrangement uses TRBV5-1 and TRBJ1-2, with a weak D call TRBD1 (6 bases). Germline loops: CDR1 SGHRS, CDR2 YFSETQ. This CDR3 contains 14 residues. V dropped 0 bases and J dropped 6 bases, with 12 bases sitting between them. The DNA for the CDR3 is TGCGCCAGCAGCTTGGGTGGGGGGGCTCATGGCTACACCTTC. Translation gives CASSLGGGAHGYTF.

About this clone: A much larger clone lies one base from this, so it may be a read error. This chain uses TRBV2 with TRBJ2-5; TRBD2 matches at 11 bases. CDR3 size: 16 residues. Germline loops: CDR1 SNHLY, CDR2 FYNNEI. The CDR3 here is CVSSETSGRGGETQYF. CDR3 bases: TGTGTCAGCAGTGAAACTAGCGGGAGAGGGGGAGAGACCCAGTACTTC.

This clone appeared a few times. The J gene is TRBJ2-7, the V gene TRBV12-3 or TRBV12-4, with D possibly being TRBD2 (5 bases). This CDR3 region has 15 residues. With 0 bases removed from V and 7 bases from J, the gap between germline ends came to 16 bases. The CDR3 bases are TGTGCCAGCAGTTTAGCGCTTATGAGGGCCCTGGAGCAGTACTTC. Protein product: CASSLALMRALEQYF.

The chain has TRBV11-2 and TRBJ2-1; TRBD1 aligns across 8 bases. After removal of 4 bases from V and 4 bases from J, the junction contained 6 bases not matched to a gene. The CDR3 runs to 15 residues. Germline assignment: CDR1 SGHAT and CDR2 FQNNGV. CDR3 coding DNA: TGTGCCAGCAGCTCCGGACAGGGTCTTTACAATGAGCAGTTCTTC. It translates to CASSSGQGLYNEQFF. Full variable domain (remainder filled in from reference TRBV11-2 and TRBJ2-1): EAGVAQSPRYKIIEKRQSVAFWCNPISGHATLYWYQQILGQGPKLLIQFQNNGVVDDSQLPKDRFSAERLKGVDSTLKIQPAKLEDSAVYLCASSSGQGLYNEQFFGPGTRLTVL.

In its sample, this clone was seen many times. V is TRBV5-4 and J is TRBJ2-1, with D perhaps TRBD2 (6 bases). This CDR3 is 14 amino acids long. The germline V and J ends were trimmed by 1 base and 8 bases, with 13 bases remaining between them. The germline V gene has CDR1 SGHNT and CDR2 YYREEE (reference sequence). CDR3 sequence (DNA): TGTGCCAGCAGCTTGAATAGTAGGAGGGATGAGCAGTTCTTC. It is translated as CASSLNSRRDEQFF.

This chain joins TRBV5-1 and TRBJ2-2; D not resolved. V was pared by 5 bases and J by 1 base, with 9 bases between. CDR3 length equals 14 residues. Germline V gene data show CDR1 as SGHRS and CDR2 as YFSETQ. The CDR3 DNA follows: TGCGCCAGCAGGCGGACCGTGAACACCGGGGAGCTGTTTTTT. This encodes CASRRTVNTGELFF. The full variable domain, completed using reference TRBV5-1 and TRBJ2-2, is KAGVTQTPRYLIKTRGQQVTLSCSPISGHRSVSWYQQTPGQGLQFLFEYFSETQRNKGNFPGRFSGRQFSNSRSEMNVSTLELGDSALYLCASRRTVNTGELFFGEGSRLTVL.

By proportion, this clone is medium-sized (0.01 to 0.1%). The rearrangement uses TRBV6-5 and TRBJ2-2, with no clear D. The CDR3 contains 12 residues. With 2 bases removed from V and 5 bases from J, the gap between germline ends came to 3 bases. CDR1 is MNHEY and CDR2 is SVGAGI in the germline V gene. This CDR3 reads CASSYVTGELFF. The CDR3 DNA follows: TGTGCCAGCAGTTACGTGACCGGGGAGCTGTTTTTT.

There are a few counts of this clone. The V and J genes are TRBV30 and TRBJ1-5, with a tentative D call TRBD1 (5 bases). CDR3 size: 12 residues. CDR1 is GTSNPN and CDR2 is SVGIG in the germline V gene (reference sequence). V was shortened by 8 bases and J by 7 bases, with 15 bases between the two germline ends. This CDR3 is CALRQGAQPQHF. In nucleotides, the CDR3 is TGTGCCCTCCGGCAGGGTGCCCAGCCCCAGCATTTT.

The CDR3 nucleotides are TGTGCCAGCAGCTTAGCGCCAGGGAATGTGGGGACCCAGTACTTC. Its protein is CASSLAPGNVGTQYF. J is TRBJ2-5 and V is TRBV11-2, with a possible D match to TRBD1 (5 bases). Germline CDR1 is SGHAT and CDR2 is FQNNGV. V shed 1 base and J shed 7 bases, with 16 bases lying between them. This CDR3 comprises 15 residues.

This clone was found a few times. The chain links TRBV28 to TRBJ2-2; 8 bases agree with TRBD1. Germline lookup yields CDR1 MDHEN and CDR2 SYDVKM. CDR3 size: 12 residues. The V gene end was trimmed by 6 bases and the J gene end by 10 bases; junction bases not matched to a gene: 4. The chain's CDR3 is CASRGTGVELFF. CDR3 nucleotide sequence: TGTGCCAGCAGGGGGACAGGCGTGGAGCTGTTTTTT.

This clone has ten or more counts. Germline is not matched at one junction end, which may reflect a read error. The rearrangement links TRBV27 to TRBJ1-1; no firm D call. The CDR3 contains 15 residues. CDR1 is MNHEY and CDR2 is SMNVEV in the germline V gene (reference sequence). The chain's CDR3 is CASSLYPAMNTGAFF. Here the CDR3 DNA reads TGTGCCAGCAGTTTATACCCGGCTATGAACACTGGAGCTTTCTTT.

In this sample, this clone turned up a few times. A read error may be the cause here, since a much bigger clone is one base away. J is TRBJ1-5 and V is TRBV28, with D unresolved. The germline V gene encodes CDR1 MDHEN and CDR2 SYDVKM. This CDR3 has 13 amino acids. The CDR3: CVSSIHSNQPQHF. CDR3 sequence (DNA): TGTGTCAGCAGCATACACAGCAATCAGCCCCAGCATTTT.

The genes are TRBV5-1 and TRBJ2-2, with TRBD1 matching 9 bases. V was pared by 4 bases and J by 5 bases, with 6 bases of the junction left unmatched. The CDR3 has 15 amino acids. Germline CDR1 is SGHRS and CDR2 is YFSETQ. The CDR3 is CASSTGQGLTGELFF. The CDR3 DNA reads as TGCGCCAGCAGCACGGGACAGGGACTTACCGGGGAGCTGTTTTTT.

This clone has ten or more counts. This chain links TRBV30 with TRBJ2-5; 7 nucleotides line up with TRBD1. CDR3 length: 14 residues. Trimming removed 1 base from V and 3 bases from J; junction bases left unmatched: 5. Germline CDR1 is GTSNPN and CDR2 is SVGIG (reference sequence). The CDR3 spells CAWSGDSYKETQYF. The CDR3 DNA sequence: TGTGCCTGGAGTGGGGACAGCTATAAAGAGACCCAGTACTTC.

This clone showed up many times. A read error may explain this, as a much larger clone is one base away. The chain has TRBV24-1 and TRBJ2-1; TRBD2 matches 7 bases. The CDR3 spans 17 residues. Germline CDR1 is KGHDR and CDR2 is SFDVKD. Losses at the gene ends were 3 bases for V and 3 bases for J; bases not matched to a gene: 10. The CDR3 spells CATSDRRRAGYYNEQFF. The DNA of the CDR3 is TGTGCCACCAGTGATCGTCGACGAGCGGGGTACTACAATGAGCAGTTCTTC.

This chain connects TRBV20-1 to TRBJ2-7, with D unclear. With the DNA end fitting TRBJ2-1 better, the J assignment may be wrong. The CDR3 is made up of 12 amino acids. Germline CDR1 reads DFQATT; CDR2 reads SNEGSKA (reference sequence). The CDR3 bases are TGCAGTGCTAGAGTGGGTAGCAACGAGCAGTTCTTC. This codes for CSARVGSNEQFF.

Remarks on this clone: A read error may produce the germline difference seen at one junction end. In nucleotides, the CDR3 is TGTGCCAGCAGTCATACAGTCCACGATCAGTACTTC. This translates into CASSHTVHDQYF. The chain combines TRBV27 with TRBJ2-7; the D is unclear. The V gene's germline CDR1 is MNHEY and CDR2 SMNVEV (reference sequence). The length of the CDR3 is 12 residues.